This T cell receptor beta chain emerged from a study of blood T cell repertoires in COVID-19. The wider study: The cDNA or gDNA used as material had been derived from T cells, B-cell-depleted T cells, or PBMCs.

Only in-frame clones appear in the TCRdb table, and some are missing; sequencing was by immunoSEQ multiplex PCR. The profile shows under 80,000 clones, more than 75% of them singletons. The CDR3 covers 17 residues. V lost 3 bases and J lost 0, with 18 bases in between. Germline V lookup: CDR1 SGDLS, CDR2 YYNGEE. The sequenced sample was peripheral blood. The V gene is TRBV9, the J gene TRBJ1-1; D might be TRBD1 (6 bases). The TCR sequence derives from a human donor in a cohort sampled during active COVID-19. CDR3 sequence reads: CASSGTGNKLVNTEAFF. In DNA, the CDR3 is TGTGCCAGCAGCGGAACAGGGAATAAATTAGTGAACACTGAAGCTTTCTTT.